A selection of T cell receptor beta chains follows, all from one sample in a study of OX40 agonist ivuxolimab in advanced cancers. The protocol was immunoSEQ multiplex PCR, while the TCRdb copy is restricted to in-frame clones and leaves out a portion. The top ten clones hold 3.5% to 4% of a sample with roughly 56,000 clones, 82% of them seen once. Sequences were derived from CD4+ or CD8+ T cells sorted from blood, sampled in a trial of the OX40 agonist ivuxolimab. These receptors were taken from an adult with an advanced solid tumor such as melanoma, head and neck, liver or kidney cancer. The CDR3 runs from the conserved cysteine through the conserved F or W. D genes are given only for firm matches. Clone size is stated in some rows and not others, as once, few, many or a class when expanded.

D: -
J: TRBJ2-2
V: TRBV11-3
size: -
CDR3: CASSLGVEQNTGELFF
DNA: TGTGCCAGCAGCTTAGGGGTCGAACAGAACACCGGGGAGCTGTTTTTT

D: -
J: TRBJ2-7
V: TRBV4-1
size: few
CDR3: CASSQGGTLSYEQYF
DNA: TGCGCCAGCAGCCAAGGAGGGACCCTCTCCTACGAGCAGTACTTC

D: TRBD1
J: TRBJ1-5
V: TRBV10-3
size: few
CDR3: CAISPGQSNQPQHF
DNA: TGTGCCATCAGTCCGGGACAGAGCAATCAGCCCCAGCATTTT

D: -
J: TRBJ2-1
V: TRBV27
size: -
CDR3: CASSAYLAGTLTLDEQFF
DNA: TGTGCCAGCAGTGCCTACCTCGCCGGGACCCTCACGTTGGATGAGCAGTTCTTC

D: -
J: TRBJ1-5
V: TRBV4-1
size: once
CDR3: CASSQEGSGLQPQHF
DNA: TGCGCCAGCAGCCAAGAAGGGTCAGGGCTTCAGCCCCAGCATTTT

D: -
J: TRBJ1-2
V: TRBV28
size: -
CDR3: CASSSGQSSYGYTF
DNA: TGTGCCAGCAGTTCTGGACAGAGCTCCTATGGCTACACCTTC

D: TRBD1
J: TRBJ2-3
V: TRBV2
size: -
CDR3: CASTEGAGYTDTQYF
DNA: TGTGCCAGCACCGAGGGGGCAGGCTACACAGATACGCAGTATTTT

D: -
J: TRBJ2-7
V: TRBV15
size: -
CDR3: CATSRDVGPYEQYF
DNA: TGTGCCACCAGCAGAGATGTCGGACCCTACGAGCAGTACTTC

D: -
J: TRBJ2-3
V: TRBV25-1
size: -
CDR3: CASSRSGTDTQYF
DNA: TGTGCCAGCAGTCGATCCGGCACAGATACGCAGTATTTT

D: -
J: TRBJ2-2
V: TRBV18
size: -
CDR3: CASSPPLQLGGELFF
DNA: TGTGCCAGCTCACCACCGTTACAGCTAGGCGGGGAGCTGTTTTTT

D: -
J: TRBJ2-3
V: TRBV11-2
size: -
CDR3: CASSLGLEGTDTQYF
DNA: TGTGCCAGCAGCTTAGGTCTGGAGGGCACAGATACGCAGTATTTT

D: TRBD1
J: TRBJ1-6
V: TRBV6-5
size: -
CDR3: CASSYGVGQEPSPLHF
DNA: TGTGCCAGCAGTTACGGGGTCGGACAGGAGCCCTCACCCCTCCACTTT

D: -
J: TRBJ2-7
V: TRBV10-2
size: -
CDR3: CATRRGLGPYEQYF
DNA: TGCGCCACCAGACGAGGTTTGGGGCCCTACGAGCAGTACTTC

D: -
J: TRBJ2-5
V: TRBV18
size: -
CDR3: CASSRQGFYSETQYF
DNA: TGTGCCAGCTCACGGCAAGGGTTTTATTCAGAGACCCAGTACTTC

D: TRBD2
J: TRBJ2-5
V: TRBV6-1
size: -
CDR3: CASSVTGTSGGIETQYF
DNA: TGTGCCAGCAGTGTAACCGGGACTAGCGGGGGGATTGAGACCCAGTACTTC